The 9 T cell receptor beta chains below come from one sample, sequenced in a study of shared clonotypes between healthy human individuals. The assay was immunoSEQ multiplex PCR, and TCRdb's table has in-frame clones only and misses some. The sample lists a few million clones, 85% to 95% occurring once. The specimen sequenced was naive CD4+ T cells from PBMCs. Subset meaning: CD45RA+ positively selected. Receptors were obtained from a man between 18 and 35 years old in good health. Some clones in this sample may be carry-over from other donors' samples.

This clone has more than one count but fewer than ten. This sequence joins TRBV10-1 and TRBJ1-1, with 9 bases matching TRBD1. Germline CDR1 reads WNHNN; CDR2 reads SYGVQD (reference sequence). The V gene end was trimmed by 6 bases and the J gene end by 4 bases; junction bases not matched to a gene: 6. The CDR3 totals 14 residues. CDR3 protein: CASRPGQGSTEAFF. The DNA for the CDR3 is TGCGCCAGCAGACCCGGACAGGGGAGCACTGAAGCTTTCTTT.

The gene calls are TRBV5-1 and TRBJ1-4, with a weak D call TRBD1 (5 bases). Looked up from germline, CDR1 is SGHRS and CDR2 is YFSETQ. This CDR3 has 15 residues. Trimming removed 4 bases from V and 4 bases from J, with 14 bases in between. The CDR3 sequence is CASSPGGSGNEKLFF. Here the CDR3 DNA reads TGCGCCAGCAGCCCCGGGGGGTCGGGTAATGAAAAACTGTTTTTT. Complete variable domain (other parts from reference TRBV5-1 and TRBJ1-4): KAGVTQTPRYLIKTRGQQVTLSCSPISGHRSVSWYQQTPGQGLQFLFEYFSETQRNKGNFPGRFSGRQFSNSRSEMNVSTLELGDSALYLCASSPGGSGNEKLFFGSGTQLSVL.

V and J are TRBV5-6 and TRBJ2-3; D is possibly TRBD2 (6 bases). This CDR3 region has 16 residues. The V end lost 0 bases, the J end lost 0 bases, and 11 bases lay between the germline ends. Germline values: CDR1 SGHDT, CDR2 YYEEEE. This chain's CDR3 is CASSLVQAGSTDTQYF. The CDR3 region has the DNA TGTGCCAGCAGCTTGGTACAGGCGGGAAGCACAGATACGCAGTATTTT.

The V call is TRBV10-3, the J call TRBJ1-1; D may be TRBD1 (6 bases). Trimming stripped 6 bases from V and 7 bases from J, with 21 bases between. CDR3 length: 15 amino acids. The germline CDR1 and CDR2 sequences are ENHRY and SYGVKD. The CDR3 DNA reads TGTGCCATCAGGACGATAGGGGGGCTTGATGGTGAAGCTTTCTTT. Translation: CAIRTIGGLDGEAFF.

The chain links TRBV4-1 to TRBJ2-3; TRBD2 aligns across 11 bases. This CDR3 region has 14 residues. Germline CDR1 and CDR2: MGHRA and YSYEKL. With 4 bases clipped from V and 10 bases from J, the junction kept 7 bases outside the gene matches. This CDR3 is CASSRIAGGEAQYF. DNA of the CDR3: TGCGCCAGCAGCCGGATAGCGGGAGGGGAGGCGCAGTATTTT.

The chain recombines TRBV2 with TRBJ2-7; either TRBD1 or TRBD2 may supply D (5 bases each). The CDR3 runs to 13 residues. V lost 3 bases, J lost 7 bases, and 13 bases lay in between. Germline CDR1 reads SNHLY; CDR2 reads FYNNEI. CDR3 bases: TGTGCCAGCAGTGACACAGGACTGTGGGAGCAGTACTTC. This translates into CASSDTGLWEQYF.

The chain carries TRBV2 and TRBJ1-4, with 10 bases identical to TRBD1. J was trimmed by 10 bases and V by 3 bases; bases with no gene match: 2. CDR3 length: 13 residues. Germline V gene lookup returns CDR1 SNHLY and CDR2 FYNNEI. In DNA, the CDR3 is TGTGCCAGCAGTGAGGGACAGGGGAGAAAACTGTTTTTT. Protein product: CASSEGQGRKLFF.

The chain couples TRBV19 to TRBJ1-5; D is perhaps TRBD1 (6 bases). V was clipped by 8 bases and J by 4 bases, with 12 bases between them. This CDR3 contains 13 residues. Germline CDR1 LNHDA, CDR2 SQIVND (reference sequence). This CDR3 reads CASEGQLNQPQHF. CDR3 DNA: TGTGCCAGTGAGGGACAATTAAATCAGCCCCAGCATTTT.

The chain combines TRBV28 with TRBJ2-5, with TRBD1 identical over 7 bases. J gave up 0 bases and V 5 bases, and 6 bases lay outside the gene matches. CDR3 length equals 15 residues. CDR1 and CDR2 from the germline V gene are MDHEN and SYDVKM. CDR3 bases: TGTGCCAGCAGTCCACCGGACAGGTACCAAGAGACCCAGTACTTC. Translated: CASSPPDRYQETQYF.